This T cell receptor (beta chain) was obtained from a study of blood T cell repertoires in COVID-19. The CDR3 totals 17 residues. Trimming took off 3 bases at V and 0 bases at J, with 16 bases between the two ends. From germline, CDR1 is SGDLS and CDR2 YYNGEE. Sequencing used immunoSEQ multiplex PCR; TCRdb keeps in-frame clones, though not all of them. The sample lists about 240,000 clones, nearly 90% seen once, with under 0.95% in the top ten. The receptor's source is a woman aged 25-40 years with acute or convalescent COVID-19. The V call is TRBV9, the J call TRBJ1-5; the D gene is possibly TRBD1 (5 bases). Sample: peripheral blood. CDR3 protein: CASSERGDSYSNQPQHF. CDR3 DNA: TGTGCCAGCAGCGAGCGGGGAGACAGTTATAGCAATCAGCCCCAGCATTTT.